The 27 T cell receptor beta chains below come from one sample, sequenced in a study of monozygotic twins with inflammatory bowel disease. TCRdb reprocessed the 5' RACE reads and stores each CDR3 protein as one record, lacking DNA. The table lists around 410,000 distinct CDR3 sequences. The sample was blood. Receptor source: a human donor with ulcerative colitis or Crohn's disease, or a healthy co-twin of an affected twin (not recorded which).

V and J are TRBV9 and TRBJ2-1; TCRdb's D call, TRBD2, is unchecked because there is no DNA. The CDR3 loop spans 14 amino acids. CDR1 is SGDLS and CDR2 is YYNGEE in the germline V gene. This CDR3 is CASSKREGRNEQFF.

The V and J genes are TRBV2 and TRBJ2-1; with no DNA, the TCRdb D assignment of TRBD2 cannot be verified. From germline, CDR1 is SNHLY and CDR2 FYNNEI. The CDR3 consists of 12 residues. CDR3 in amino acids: CASNQLGNEQFF.

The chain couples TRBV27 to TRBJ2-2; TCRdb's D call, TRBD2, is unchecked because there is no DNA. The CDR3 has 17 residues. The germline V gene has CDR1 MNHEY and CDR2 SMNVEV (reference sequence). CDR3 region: CASSTILAGGPSGELFF.

The CDR3 sequence is CASSLSPTANTEAFF. The V gene is TRBV27, the J gene TRBJ1-1. The CDR3 contains 15 residues. Germline CDR1 MNHEY, CDR2 SMNVEV (reference sequence).

Here the CDR3 reads CSARSPGTDLWGYTF. The chain combines TRBV20-1 with TRBJ1-2; TCRdb picks TRBD1, but there is no DNA to check that call. This CDR3 has 15 amino acids. Germline assignment: CDR1 DFQATT and CDR2 SNEGSKA (reference sequence).

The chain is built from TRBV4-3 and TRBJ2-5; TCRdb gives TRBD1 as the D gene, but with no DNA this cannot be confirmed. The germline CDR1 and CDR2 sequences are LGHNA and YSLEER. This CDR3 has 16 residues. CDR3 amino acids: CASSQEGSGGGETQYF.

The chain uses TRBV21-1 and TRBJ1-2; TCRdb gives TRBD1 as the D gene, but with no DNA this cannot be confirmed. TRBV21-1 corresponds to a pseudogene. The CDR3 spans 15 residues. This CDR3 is CASSPGQIFNYGYTF.

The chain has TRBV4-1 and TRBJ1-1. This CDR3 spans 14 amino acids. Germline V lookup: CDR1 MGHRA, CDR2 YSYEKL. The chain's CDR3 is CASSQGPPNTEAFF.

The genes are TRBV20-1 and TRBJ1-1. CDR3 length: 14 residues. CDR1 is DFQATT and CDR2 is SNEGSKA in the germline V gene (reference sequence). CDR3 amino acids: CSARRRTVNTEAFF.

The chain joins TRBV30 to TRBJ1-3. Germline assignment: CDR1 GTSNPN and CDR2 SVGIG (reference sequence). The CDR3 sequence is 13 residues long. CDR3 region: CAWSSTTGNTIYF.

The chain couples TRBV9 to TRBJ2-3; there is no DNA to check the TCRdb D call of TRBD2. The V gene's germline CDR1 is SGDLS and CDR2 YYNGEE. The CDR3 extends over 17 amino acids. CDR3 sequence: CASSFRTSGGLGDTQYF.

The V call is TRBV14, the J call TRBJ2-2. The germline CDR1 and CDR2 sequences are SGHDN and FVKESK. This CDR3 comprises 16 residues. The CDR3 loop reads CASSQDLTGKPGELFF.

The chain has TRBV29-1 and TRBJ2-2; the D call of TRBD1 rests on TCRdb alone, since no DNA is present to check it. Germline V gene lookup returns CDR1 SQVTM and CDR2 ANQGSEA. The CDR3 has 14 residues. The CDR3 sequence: CSARTVNYTGELFF.

CDR3 loop: CASSPLGLAVLYNEQFF. This chain joins TRBV6-2 or TRBV6-3 and TRBJ2-1; no DNA is available, so the TRBD2 call from TCRdb remains unchecked. CDR3 length: 17 amino acids. Per germline, CDR1 MNHEY and CDR2 SVGEGT.

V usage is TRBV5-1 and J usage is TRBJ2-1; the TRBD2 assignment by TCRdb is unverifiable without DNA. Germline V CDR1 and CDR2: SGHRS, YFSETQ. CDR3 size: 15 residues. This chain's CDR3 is CASSVGLAGDYEQFF.

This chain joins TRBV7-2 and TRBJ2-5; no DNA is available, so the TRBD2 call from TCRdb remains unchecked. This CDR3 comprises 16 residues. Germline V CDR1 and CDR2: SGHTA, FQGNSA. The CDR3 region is CASSSSPLAGVETQYF.

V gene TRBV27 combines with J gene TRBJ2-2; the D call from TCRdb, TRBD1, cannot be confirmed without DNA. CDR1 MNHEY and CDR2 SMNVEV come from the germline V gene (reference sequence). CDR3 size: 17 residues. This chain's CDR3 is CASTTFMRQGRAGELFF.

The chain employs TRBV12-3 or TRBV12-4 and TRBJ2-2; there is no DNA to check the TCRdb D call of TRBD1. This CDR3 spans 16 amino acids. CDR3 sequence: CASSSRQAANTGELFF.

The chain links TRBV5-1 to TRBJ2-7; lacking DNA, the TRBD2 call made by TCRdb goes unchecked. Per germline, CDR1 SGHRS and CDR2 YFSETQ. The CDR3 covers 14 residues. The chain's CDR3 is CASSYEDPAWEQYF. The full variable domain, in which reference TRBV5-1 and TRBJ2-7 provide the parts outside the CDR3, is KAGVTQTPRYLIKTRGQQVTLSCSPISGHRSVSWYQQTPGQGLQFLFEYFSETQRNKGNFPGRFSGRQFSNSRSEMNVSTLELGDSALYLCASSYEDPAWEQYFGPGTRLTVT.

The CDR3 is CASTVPTGGRDTQYF. This sequence joins TRBV7-9 and TRBJ2-3; no DNA is available, so the TRBD1 call from TCRdb remains unchecked. CDR1 and CDR2 from the germline V gene are SEHNR and FQNEAQ (reference sequence). CDR3 length equals 15 residues.

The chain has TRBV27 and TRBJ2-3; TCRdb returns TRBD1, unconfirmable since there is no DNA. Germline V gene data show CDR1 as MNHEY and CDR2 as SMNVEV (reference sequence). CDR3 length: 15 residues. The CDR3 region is CASSARGGTQPTQYF.

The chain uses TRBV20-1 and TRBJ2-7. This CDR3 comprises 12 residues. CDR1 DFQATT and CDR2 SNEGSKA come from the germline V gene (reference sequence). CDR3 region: CSVRAGEYEQYF.

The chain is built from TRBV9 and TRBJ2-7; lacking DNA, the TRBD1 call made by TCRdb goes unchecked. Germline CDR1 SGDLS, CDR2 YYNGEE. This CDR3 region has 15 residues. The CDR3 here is CASSAEGESWYEQYF.

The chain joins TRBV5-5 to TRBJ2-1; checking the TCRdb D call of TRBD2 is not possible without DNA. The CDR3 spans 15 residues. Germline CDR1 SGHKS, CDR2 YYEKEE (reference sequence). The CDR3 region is CASSLASGRHNEQFF. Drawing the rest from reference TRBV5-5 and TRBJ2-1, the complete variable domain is DAGVTQSPTHLIKTRGQQVTLRCSPISGHKSVSWYQQVLGQGPQFIFQYYEKEERGRGNFPDRFSARQFPNYSSELNVNALLLGDSALYLCASSLASGRHNEQFFGPGTRLTVL.

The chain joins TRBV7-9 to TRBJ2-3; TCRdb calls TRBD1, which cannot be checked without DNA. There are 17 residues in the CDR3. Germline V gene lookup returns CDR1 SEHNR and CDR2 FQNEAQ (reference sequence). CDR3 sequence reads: CASSFSGTGGSTDTQYF.

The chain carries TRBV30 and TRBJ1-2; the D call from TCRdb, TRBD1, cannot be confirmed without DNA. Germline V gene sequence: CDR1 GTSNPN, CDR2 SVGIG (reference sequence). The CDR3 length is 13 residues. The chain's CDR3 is CAWSRQGSYGYTF.

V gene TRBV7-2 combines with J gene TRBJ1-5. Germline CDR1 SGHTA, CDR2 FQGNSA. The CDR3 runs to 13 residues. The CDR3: CASSPAARQPQHF.